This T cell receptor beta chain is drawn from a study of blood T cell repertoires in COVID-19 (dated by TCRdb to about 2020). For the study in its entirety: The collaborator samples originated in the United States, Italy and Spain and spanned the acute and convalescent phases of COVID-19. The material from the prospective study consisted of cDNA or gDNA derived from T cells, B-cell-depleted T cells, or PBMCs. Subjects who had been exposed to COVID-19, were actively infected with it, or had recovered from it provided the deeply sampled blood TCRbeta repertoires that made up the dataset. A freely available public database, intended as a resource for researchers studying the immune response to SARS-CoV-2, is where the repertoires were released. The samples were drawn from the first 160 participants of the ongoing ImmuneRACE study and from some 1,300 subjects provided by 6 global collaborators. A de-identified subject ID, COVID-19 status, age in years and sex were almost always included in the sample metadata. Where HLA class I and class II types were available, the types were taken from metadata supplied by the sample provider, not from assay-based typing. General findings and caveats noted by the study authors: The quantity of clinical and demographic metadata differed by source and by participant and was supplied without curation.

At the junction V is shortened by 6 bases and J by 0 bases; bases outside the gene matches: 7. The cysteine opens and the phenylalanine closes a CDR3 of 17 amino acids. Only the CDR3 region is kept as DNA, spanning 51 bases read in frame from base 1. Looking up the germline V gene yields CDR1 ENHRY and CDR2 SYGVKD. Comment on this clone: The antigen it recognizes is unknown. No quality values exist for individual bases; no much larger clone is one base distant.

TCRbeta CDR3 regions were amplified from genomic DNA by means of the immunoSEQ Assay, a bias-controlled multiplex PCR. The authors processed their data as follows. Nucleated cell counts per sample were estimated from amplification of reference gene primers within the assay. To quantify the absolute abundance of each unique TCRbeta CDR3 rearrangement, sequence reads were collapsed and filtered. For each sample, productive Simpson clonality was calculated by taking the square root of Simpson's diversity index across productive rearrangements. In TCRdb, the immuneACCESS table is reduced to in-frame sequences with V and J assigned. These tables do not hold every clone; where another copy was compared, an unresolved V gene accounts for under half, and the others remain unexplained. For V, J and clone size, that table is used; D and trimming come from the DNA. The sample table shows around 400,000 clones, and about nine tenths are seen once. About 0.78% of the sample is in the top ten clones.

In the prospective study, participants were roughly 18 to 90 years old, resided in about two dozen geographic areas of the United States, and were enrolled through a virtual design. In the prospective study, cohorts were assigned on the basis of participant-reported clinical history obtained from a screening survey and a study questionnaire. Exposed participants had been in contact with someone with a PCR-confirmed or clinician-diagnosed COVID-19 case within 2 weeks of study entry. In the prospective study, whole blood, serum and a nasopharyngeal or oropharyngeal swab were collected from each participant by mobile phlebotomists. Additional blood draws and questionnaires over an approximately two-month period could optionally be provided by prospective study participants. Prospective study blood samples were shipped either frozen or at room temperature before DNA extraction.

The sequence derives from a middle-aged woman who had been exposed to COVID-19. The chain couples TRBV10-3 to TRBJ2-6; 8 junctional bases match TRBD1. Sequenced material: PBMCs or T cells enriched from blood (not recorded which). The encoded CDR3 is CAISPGQANSGANVLTF. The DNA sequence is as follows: TGTGCCATCAGCCCGGGACAGGCGAACTCTGGGGCCAACGTCCTGACTTTC.